This passage covers 18 T cell receptor beta chains from one sample sequenced in a study of T cells in Graves' hyperthyroidism and ophthalmopathy (dated 2019 in TCRdb). Preparation of the library involved multiplex PCR. TCRdb records Illumina HiSeq 2000 as the sequencer. TCR beta CDR3 regions were amplified from RNA transcripts. A first-round RT-PCR of the TCR CDR3 used the HTBI primer set with the Qiagen OneStep RT-PCR kit. Through fastp at Q25 and MiXCR, TCRdb rebuilt clones from the public reads, retaining in-frame beta chains. When rows share a CDR3 protein, they turn into one entry using the most common DNA and genes. The sample table contains over 650,000 distinct CDR3 sequences; only one count was recorded for 40% to 55% of them. The ten top clones hold under 8.5% of the sample. The source material was peripheral blood or thyroid tissue (not recorded which). These TCRs come from an adult man with Graves' disease, either hyperthyroidism or ophthalmopathy (not recorded which).

Many counts were recorded for this clonotype. This chain uses TRBV10-3 with TRBJ1-3; possible D gene TRBD1, 5 bases. The CDR3 spans 13 residues. V lost 7 bases to trimming and J lost 0 bases, with 7 bases between them. Germline CDR1 and CDR2: ENHRY and SYGVKD. CDR3: CAINGGSGNTIYF. The CDR3 DNA reads TGTGCCATCAACGGGGGCTCTGGAAACACCATATATTTT.

V and J are TRBV7-9 and TRBJ1-6; D not resolved. This CDR3 is built from 15 residues. The germline CDR1 and CDR2 sequences are SEHNR and FQNEAQ (reference sequence). Trimming took 5 bases from V and 2 from J, leaving 10 bases between them. The CDR3 nucleotides are TGTGCCAGCAGCCCATTGGGAACCTATAATTCACCCCTCCACTTT. It translates to CASSPLGTYNSPLHF.

This sequence joins TRBV5-4 and TRBJ2-7; 7 positions agree with TRBD1. The CDR3 extends over 15 amino acids. Per the germline V gene, CDR1 is SGHNT and CDR2 is YYREEE (reference sequence). With V trimmed by 4 bases and J by 5 bases, 12 bases remained unmatched. The CDR3 is CASSRQTGSANEQYF. The CDR3 DNA reads TGTGCCAGCAGCCGCCAGACAGGGTCGGCGAACGAGCAGTACTTC. Full variable domain (remainder filled in from reference TRBV5-4 and TRBJ2-7): ETGVTQSPTHLIKTRGQQVTLRCSSQSGHNTVSWYQQALGQGPQFIFQYYREEENGRGNFPPRFSGLQFPNYSSELNVNALELDDSALYLCASSRQTGSANEQYFGPGTRLTVT.

This clonotype was counted only a few times. The V call is TRBV12-3 or TRBV12-4, the J call TRBJ1-1; perhaps TRBD1 as D (6 bases). CDR3 length equals 15 residues. Deletions cut 5 bases from V and 5 bases from J, with 18 bases between. Written as DNA, the CDR3 is TGTGCCAGCAGTCCCTCACAGGGTAGACTGACTGAAGCTTTCTTT. It codes for CASSPSQGRLTEAFF.

Many counts were recorded for this clonotype. The chain carries TRBV19 and TRBJ1-4; 7 nucleotides align to TRBD1. The CDR3 totals 14 residues. The V gene's germline CDR1 is LNHDA and CDR2 SQIVND (reference sequence). The junction had 6 bases not matched to a gene; V was cut back by 7 bases and J by 4 bases. CDR3 bases: TGTGCCAGTAATCGGGGACAGCGTAATGAAAAACTGTTTTTT. Its translation: CASNRGQRNEKLFF.

This clonotype was seen at least ten times. The chain uses TRBV7-2 and TRBJ1-5; 12 positions agree with TRBD1. The germline CDR1 and CDR2 sequences are SGHTA and FQGNSA. This CDR3 has 16 residues. Unmatched junction bases numbered 8, after V lost 5 bases and J lost 6 bases. CDR3 sequence (DNA): TGTGCCAGCAGCCCCCGGGACAGGGGGCAGAGTCAGCCCCAGCATTTT. Translation gives CASSPRDRGQSQPQHF.

The CDR3 spells CASSMETSFNEKLFF. The CDR3 region has the DNA TGTGCCAGTAGTATGGAGACATCTTTTAATGAAAAACTGTTTTTT. The V and J genes are TRBV19 and TRBJ1-4; D not resolved. Trimming took 3 bases from V and 4 from J, leaving 12 bases between them. Germline V lookup: CDR1 LNHDA, CDR2 SQIVND (reference sequence). The CDR3 totals 15 residues.

This chain uses TRBV12-3 or TRBV12-4 with TRBJ1-1; 9 bases are a match to TRBD1. J gave up 0 bases and V 6 bases, and 11 bases lay outside the gene matches. This CDR3 spans 17 amino acids. The chain's CDR3 is CASSRTGTGILNTEAFF. Here the CDR3 DNA reads TGTGCCAGCAGCAGGACCGGGACAGGGATCTTGAACACTGAAGCTTTCTTT.

As regards this clonotype: A much larger clone lies a single base off, so this may be a read error. The rearrangement joins TRBV7-8 to TRBJ2-7, with D possibly being TRBD1 (6 bases). CDR3 size: 17 residues. Germline values: CDR1 SGHVS, CDR2 FQNEAQ. CDR3 region: CAGSLGWGPIDRNEQYF. DNA for the CDR3: TGTGCCGGCAGCTTAGGTTGGGGGCCCATTGATCGGAACGAGCAGTACTTC.

The rearrangement joins TRBV12-3 or TRBV12-4 to TRBJ1-4, with 7 bases identical to TRBD1. Trimming took 6 bases from V and 8 from J; bases not matched to a gene: 6. The CDR3 length is 13 residues. The CDR3, as DNA: TGTGCCAGCAGCCCAGGGGGTTGGGAAAAACTGTTTTTT. It is translated as CASSPGGWEKLFF.

The chain recombines TRBV28 with TRBJ2-5; 9 nucleotides align to TRBD1. With V trimmed by 5 bases and J by 4 bases, 5 bases remained unmatched. Per germline, CDR1 MDHEN and CDR2 SYDVKM. The CDR3 runs to 14 residues. CDR3: CASSGTGWRETQYF. The DNA of the CDR3 is TGTGCCAGCAGTGGGACAGGGTGGAGAGAGACCCAGTACTTC.

The chain carries TRBV2 and TRBJ1-1; D unclear. The CDR3 has 15 amino acids. Germline loops: CDR1 SNHLY, CDR2 FYNNEI. The V end lost 10 bases, the J end lost 0 bases, and 18 bases lay between the germline ends. The CDR3 loop reads CANTEARRMNTEAFF. In DNA form, the CDR3 reads TGTGCCAACACGGAGGCAAGGAGAATGAACACTGAAGCTTTCTTT.

This chain uses TRBV4-1 with TRBJ1-1, with 7 bases fitting TRBD1. CDR3 size: 15 residues. V lost 1 base to trimming and J lost 8 bases; unmatched junction nucleotides: 10. Germline assignment: CDR1 MGHRA and CDR2 YSYEKL. The DNA of the CDR3 is TGCGCCAGCAGCCAAGTCTTGGCAGGGGGGCCCGAAGCTTTCTTT. Residues: CASSQVLAGGPEAFF.

This clonotype was counted ten times or more. The rearrangement uses TRBV7-2 and TRBJ1-1, with unresolved D. Germline V gene sequence: CDR1 SGHTA, CDR2 FQGNSA. The V end was cut by 8 bases, the J end by 8 bases, with 21 bases between. This CDR3 has 14 residues. The CDR3 loop reads CASAKFGKATEAFF. CDR3 DNA sequence: TGTGCCAGCGCCAAGTTCGGGAAGGCTACCGAAGCTTTCTTT. Variable domain in full (rest from reference TRBV7-2 and TRBJ1-1): GAGVSQSPSNKVTEKGKDVELRCDPISGHTALYWYRQSLGQGLEFLIYFQGNSAPDKSGLPSDRFSAERTGGSVSTLTIQRTQQEDSAVYLCASAKFGKATEAFFGQGTRLTVV.

The CDR3 DNA follows: TGTGCCGCGGGACTGCGCTCCTACGAGCAGTACTTC. This sequence encodes CAAGLRSYEQYF. The chain couples TRBV10-3 to TRBJ2-7, with D possibly being TRBD2 (6 bases). This CDR3 contains 12 residues. In germline, CDR1 is ENHRY, CDR2 SYGVKD. Trimming cost V 11 bases and J 0 bases, with 11 bases left between them.

This clonotype has at least ten counts. This chain links TRBV7-2 with TRBJ1-4; D unresolved. Germline values: CDR1 SGHTA, CDR2 FQGNSA. The CDR3 length is 11 residues. The germline V and J ends were trimmed by 5 bases and 4 bases, with 2 bases remaining between them. CDR3 in DNA: TGTGCCAGCAGCCATAATGAAAAACTGTTTTTT. This sequence encodes CASSHNEKLFF.

Many counts were recorded for this clonotype. The chain has TRBV9 and TRBJ1-6; no definite D call. Trimming took 0 bases from V and 7 from J, leaving 11 bases between them. In germline, CDR1 is SGDLS, CDR2 YYNGEE. This CDR3 is built from 15 residues. The CDR3 here is CASSVEGSQNSPLHF. The CDR3 DNA is TGTGCCAGCAGCGTAGAGGGCAGCCAGAATTCACCCCTCCACTTT.

V gene TRBV5-4 combines with J gene TRBJ1-2, with 7 positions matching TRBD1. V gave up 4 bases and J gave up 8 bases; unmatched junction bases: 17. The CDR3 extends over 16 amino acids. Per germline, CDR1 SGHNT and CDR2 YYREEE (reference sequence). The CDR3 DNA follows: TGTGCCAGCAGCAGGGACAGCCTCCATTTAGTCGTGGGCTACACCTTC. It codes for CASSRDSLHLVVGYTF.